These 21 T cell receptor beta chains were sequenced from one sample in a study of cytomegalovirus exposure and HLA in healthy donors. PCR used 60 Vbeta primers and 13 Jbeta primers. TCRdb keeps only in-frame clones here, not all; method: immunoSEQ multiplex PCR. The sample lists 70,000 to 90,000 clones, roughly 61% occurring once. Sequencing was carried out using PBMCs. Receptors originate from a woman aged 40 to 50 in good health and CMV-seropositive.

This chain links TRBV7-2 with TRBJ2-5; a possible D gene is TRBD2 (5 bases). The CDR3 covers 14 residues. The germline V gene has CDR1 SGHTA and CDR2 FQGNSA. V dropped 6 bases and J dropped 0 bases, with 11 bases sitting between them. CDR3 residues: CASSPGMYQETQYF. CDR3 in DNA: TGTGCCAGCAGTCCCGGGATGTACCAAGAGACCCAGTACTTC.

The V and J genes are TRBV2 and TRBJ2-5; the D gene is possibly TRBD1 (6 bases). V lost 1 base and J 1 base, leaving 16 bases between the germline ends. Germline loops: CDR1 SNHLY, CDR2 FYNNEI. CDR3 length: 17 residues. CDR3 loop: CASSEGSGTRFQETQYF. The CDR3 nucleotides are TGTGCCAGCAGTGAAGGTTCCGGGACAAGGTTCCAAGAGACCCAGTACTTC. The full variable domain, rest sourced from reference TRBV2 and TRBJ2-5, is EPEVTQTPSHQVTQMGQEVILRCVPISNHLYFYWYRQILGQKVEFLVSFYNNEISEKSEIFDDQFSVERPDGSNFTLKIRSTKLEDSAMYFCASSEGSGTRFQETQYFGPGTRLLVL.

The genes are TRBV28 and TRBJ2-3; TRBD2 aligns across 8 bases. The germline CDR1 and CDR2 sequences are MDHEN and SYDVKM. Losses at the gene ends were 8 bases for V and 9 bases for J; bases not matched to a gene: 10. The length of the CDR3 is 13 residues. The CDR3 DNA follows: TGTGCCAGCCTTAGCGGGAATTCAGTCACGCAGTATTTT. Translation: CASLSGNSVTQYF.

A few counts support this clone. The V call is TRBV6-1, the J call TRBJ2-4, with D maybe TRBD2 (5 bases). The CDR3 loop spans 13 amino acids. V was trimmed by 4 bases and J by 8 bases, leaving 12 bases between them. Germline V gives CDR1 MNHNS, CDR2 SASEGT. CDR3 sequence reads: CASSVRVRDIQYF. As DNA, the CDR3 is TGTGCCAGCAGTGTAAGGGTGAGGGACATTCAGTACTTC.

This clone has only a few counts. This chain uses TRBV28 with TRBJ2-7, with a tentative D call TRBD1 (6 bases). Germline loops: CDR1 MDHEN, CDR2 SYDVKM. V was cut by 7 bases and J by 6 bases, with 19 bases left in between. This CDR3 has 14 amino acids. The CDR3 nucleotides are TGTGCCAGCATTAAGGGCACAGGGTCACGCGAGCAGTACTTC. It encodes CASIKGTGSREQYF.

This clone is labeled as medium-sized. The CDR3 reads CASSSNRYSNQPQHF. DNA for the CDR3: TGTGCCAGTAGTTCGAACAGGTATAGCAATCAGCCCCAGCATTTT. The V gene is TRBV19, the J gene TRBJ1-5; a possible D gene is TRBD1 (5 bases). V was cut by 5 bases and J by 0 bases, with 11 bases left in between. The CDR3 has 15 residues. Germline V gene data show CDR1 as LNHDA and CDR2 as SQIVND (reference sequence).

This clone turned up a few times. The chain couples TRBV4-3 to TRBJ2-3, with TRBD1 matching 9 bases. The length of the CDR3 is 18 residues. The V and J ends lost 3 bases and 7 bases, in that order; junction bases with no gene match: 17. The germline V gene has CDR1 LGHNA and CDR2 YSLEER. In nucleotides, the CDR3 is TGCGCCAGCAGCCATCACACCCTGAGGACAGGGGAGCGAAATACGCAGTATTTT. It translates to CASSHHTLRTGERNTQYF.

The chain carries TRBV15 and TRBJ1-2; 8 nucleotides match TRBD1. Unmatched junction bases numbered 4, after V lost 9 bases and J lost 1 base. From germline, CDR1 is LNHNV and CDR2 YYDKDF (reference sequence). The length of the CDR3 is 13 residues. CDR3 coding DNA: TGTGCCACTGGAACAGGGGGTAACTATGGCTACACCTTC. This gives the protein CATGTGGNYGYTF.

The V call is TRBV9, the J call TRBJ2-2, with D tentatively TRBD2 (5 bases). Germline V lookup: CDR1 SGDLS, CDR2 YYNGEE. The V end was cut by 2 bases, the J end by 1 base, with 15 bases between. CDR3 length: 17 amino acids. This CDR3 is CASSVGYEGGNTGELFF. The CDR3 region has the DNA TGTGCCAGCAGCGTGGGTTACGAGGGCGGGAACACCGGGGAGCTGTTTTTT.

On this clone itself: The sample holds other DNA sequences that translate to the same CDR3. This sequence joins TRBV5-1 and TRBJ2-5; 10 bases match TRBD1. V shed 0 bases, J shed 5 bases, and the junction held 4 bases outside the gene matches. The CDR3 totals 15 residues. Looked up from germline, CDR1 is SGHRS and CDR2 is YFSETQ. CDR3 in amino acids: CASSLGGQGDETQYF. CDR3 in DNA: TGCGCCAGCAGCTTGGGCGGACAGGGGGACGAGACCCAGTACTTC.

The rearrangement uses TRBV2 and TRBJ1-2; 7 bases match TRBD1. The CDR3 totals 12 residues. Germline assignment: CDR1 SNHLY and CDR2 FYNNEI. V shed 6 bases, J shed 4 bases, and the junction held 2 bases outside the gene matches. In DNA form, the CDR3 reads TGTGCCAGCAGCCACAGGGGCTATGGCTACACCTTC. Residues: CASSHRGYGYTF.

The chain carries TRBV10-1 and TRBJ1-4; no firm D call. V dropped 6 bases and J dropped 6 bases, with 8 bases sitting between them. In germline, CDR1 is WNHNN, CDR2 SYGVQD (reference sequence). This CDR3 spans 12 amino acids. DNA for the CDR3: TGCGCCAGCAGCCGGGGAGATGAAAAACTGTTTTTT. This sequence encodes CASSRGDEKLFF.

A few counts support this clone. The genes are TRBV5-1 and TRBJ1-1; no firm D call. This CDR3 is 15 amino acids long. The germline gives CDR1 SGHRS, CDR2 YFSETQ. Trimming removed 4 bases at V and 3 bases at J, with 16 bases between. The CDR3 spells CASSPQTLKDTEAFF. The CDR3 DNA reads as TGCGCCAGCAGCCCCCAGACACTGAAAGACACTGAAGCTTTCTTT.

The chain employs TRBV19 and TRBJ1-5; D perhaps matches TRBD1 (5 bases). Germline lookup yields CDR1 LNHDA and CDR2 SQIVND (reference sequence). Trimming shortened V by 2 bases and J by 0 bases, and 8 bases separated the two germline ends. The length of the CDR3 is 15 residues. The chain's CDR3 is CASSIRQTSNQPQHF. CDR3 nucleotides: TGTGCCAGTAGTATACGACAGACTAGCAATCAGCCCCAGCATTTT.

This clone is a singleton in its sample. This chain uses TRBV5-1 with TRBJ2-4, with 7 bases identical to TRBD1. Per the germline V gene, CDR1 is SGHRS and CDR2 is YFSETQ. V shed 4 bases, J shed 0 bases, and the junction held 7 bases outside the gene matches. The CDR3 covers 16 residues. Here the CDR3 reads CASSLGTDLAKNIQYF. CDR3 DNA sequence: TGCGCCAGCAGCCTAGGGACAGACCTAGCCAAAAACATTCAGTACTTC.

This clone was counted a few times. The chain has TRBV5-1 and TRBJ2-1; a possible D gene is TRBD2 (6 bases). Looked up from germline, CDR1 is SGHRS and CDR2 is YFSETQ. This CDR3 spans 15 amino acids. V was cut by 1 base and J by 2 bases, with 10 bases left in between. This CDR3 reads CASSLKEGPYNEQFF. CDR3 DNA: TGCGCCAGCAGCTTGAAGGAGGGCCCCTACAATGAGCAGTTCTTC. Drawing the rest from reference TRBV5-1 and TRBJ2-1, the complete variable domain is KAGVTQTPRYLIKTRGQQVTLSCSPISGHRSVSWYQQTPGQGLQFLFEYFSETQRNKGNFPGRFSGRQFSNSRSEMNVSTLELGDSALYLCASSLKEGPYNEQFFGPGTRLTVL.

The V gene is TRBV28, the J gene TRBJ1-5; no clear D gene. The V end lost 7 bases, the J end lost 1 base, and 11 bases lay between the germline ends. The CDR3 loop spans 14 amino acids. The germline V gene has CDR1 MDHEN and CDR2 SYDVKM. CDR3 region: CASMGAGSNQPQHF. The CDR3 DNA follows: TGTGCCAGCATGGGAGCCGGAAGCAATCAGCCCCAGCATTTT. Filled out from reference TRBV28 and TRBJ1-5, the complete variable domain reads DVKVTQSSRYLVKRTGEKVFLECVQDMDHENMFWYRQDPGLGLRLIYFSYDVKMKEKGDIPEGYSVSREKKERFSLILESASTNQTSMYLCASMGAGSNQPQHFGDGTRLSIL.

This chain joins TRBV4-1 and TRBJ2-1; 10 bases agree with TRBD2. The CDR3 extends over 18 amino acids. V shed 3 bases, J shed 4 bases, and the junction held 12 bases outside the gene matches. CDR1 and CDR2 (germline): MGHRA, YSYEKL. CDR3 in DNA: TGCGCCAGCAGCCAGCTAAGCCCGGGACTAGCGATATACAATGAGCAGTTCTTC. It translates to CASSQLSPGLAIYNEQFF.

V and J are TRBV7-8 and TRBJ1-1; 10 bases are a match to TRBD1. Trimming cost V 4 bases and J 1 base; bases outside gene matches: 3. CDR1 is SGHVS, CDR2 FQNEAQ, per germline. The CDR3 length is 15 residues. This CDR3 reads CASSSRTGGNTEAFF. CDR3 sequence (DNA): TGTGCCAGCAGCTCGCGGACAGGGGGGAACACTGAAGCTTTCTTT.

CDR3 region: CASSFGTSGYNEQFF. In DNA, the CDR3 is TGTGCCAGCAGCTTTGGGACTAGCGGGTACAATGAGCAGTTCTTC. This sequence joins TRBV7-2 and TRBJ2-1; 12 positions agree with TRBD2. Germline V gene lookup returns CDR1 SGHTA and CDR2 FQGNSA. This CDR3 has 15 residues. V lost 3 bases and J lost 4; bases outside the gene matches: 1. The whole variable domain, filled in from reference TRBV7-2 and TRBJ2-1, reads GAGVSQSPSNKVTEKGKDVELRCDPISGHTALYWYRQSLGQGLEFLIYFQGNSAPDKSGLPSDRFSAERTGGSVSTLTIQRTQQEDSAVYLCASSFGTSGYNEQFFGPGTRLTVL.

This clone was recorded a few times. V usage is TRBV5-6 and J usage is TRBJ1-1, with unresolved D. Per germline, CDR1 SGHDT and CDR2 YYEEEE. This CDR3 has 12 residues. Trimming shortened V by 4 bases and J by 5 bases, and 9 bases separated the two germline ends. CDR3 region: CASSIGGTEAFF. CDR3 in DNA: TGTGCCAGCAGCATCGGAGGTACTGAAGCTTTCTTT.